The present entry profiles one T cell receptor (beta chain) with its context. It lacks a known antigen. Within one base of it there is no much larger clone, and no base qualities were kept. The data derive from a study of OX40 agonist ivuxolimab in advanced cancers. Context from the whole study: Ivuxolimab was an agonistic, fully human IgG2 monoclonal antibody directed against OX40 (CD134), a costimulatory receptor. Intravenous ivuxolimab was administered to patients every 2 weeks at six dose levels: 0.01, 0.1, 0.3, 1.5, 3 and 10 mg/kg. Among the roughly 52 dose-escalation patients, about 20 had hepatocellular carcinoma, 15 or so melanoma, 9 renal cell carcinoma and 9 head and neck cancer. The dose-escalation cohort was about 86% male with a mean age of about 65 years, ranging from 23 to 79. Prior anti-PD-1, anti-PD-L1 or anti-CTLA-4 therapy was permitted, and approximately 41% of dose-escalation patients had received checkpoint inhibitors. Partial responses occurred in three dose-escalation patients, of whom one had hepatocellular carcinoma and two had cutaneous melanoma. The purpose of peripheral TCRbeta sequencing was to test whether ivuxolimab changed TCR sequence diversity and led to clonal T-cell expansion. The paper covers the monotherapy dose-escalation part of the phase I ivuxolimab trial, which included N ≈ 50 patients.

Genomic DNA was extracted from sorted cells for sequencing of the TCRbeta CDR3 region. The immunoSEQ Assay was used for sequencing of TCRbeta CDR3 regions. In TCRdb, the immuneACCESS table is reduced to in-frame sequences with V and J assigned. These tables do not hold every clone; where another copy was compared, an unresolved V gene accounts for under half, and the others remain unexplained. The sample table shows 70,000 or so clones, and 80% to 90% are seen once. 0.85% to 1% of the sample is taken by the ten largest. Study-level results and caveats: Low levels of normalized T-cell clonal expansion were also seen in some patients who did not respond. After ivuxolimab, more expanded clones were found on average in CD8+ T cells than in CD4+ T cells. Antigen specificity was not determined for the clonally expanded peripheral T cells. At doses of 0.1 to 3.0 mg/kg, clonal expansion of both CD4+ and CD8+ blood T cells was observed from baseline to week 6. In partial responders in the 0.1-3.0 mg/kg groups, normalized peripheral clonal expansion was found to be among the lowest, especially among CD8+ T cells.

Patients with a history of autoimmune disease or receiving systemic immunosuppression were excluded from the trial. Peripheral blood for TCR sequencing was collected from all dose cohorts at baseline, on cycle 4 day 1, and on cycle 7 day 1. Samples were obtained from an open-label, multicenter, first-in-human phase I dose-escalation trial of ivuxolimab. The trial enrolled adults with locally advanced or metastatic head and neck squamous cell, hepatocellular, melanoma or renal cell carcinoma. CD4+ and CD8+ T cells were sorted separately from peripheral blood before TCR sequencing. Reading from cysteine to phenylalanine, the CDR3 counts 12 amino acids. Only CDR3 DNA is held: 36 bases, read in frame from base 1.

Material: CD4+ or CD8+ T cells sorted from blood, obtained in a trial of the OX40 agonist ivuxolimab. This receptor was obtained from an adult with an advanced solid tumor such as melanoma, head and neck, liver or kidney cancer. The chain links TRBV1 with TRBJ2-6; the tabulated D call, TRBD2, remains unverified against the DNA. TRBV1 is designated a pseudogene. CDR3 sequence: CTSYPGANVLTF. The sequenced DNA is TGCACCTCTTATCCCGGGGCCAACGTCCTGACTTTC.